This T cell receptor (beta chain) was captured in a study of cytomegalovirus exposure and HLA in healthy donors. In regard to this clone: The antigen remains undetermined.

13 Jbeta primers and 60 Vbeta primers were used for the PCR. Profiling relied on immunoSEQ multiplex PCR, and the TCRdb table lists in-frame clones only, not all of them. The table lists 110,000 to 150,000 clones, roughly 82% of them singletons. Whole-study results and caveats: A missense DCLRE1C variant was associated with V- and J-gene trimming of TCR beta chains in a later analysis, and an independent cohort replicated the association. Earlier results showed most TCR beta V segments being productive about 87% or about 30% of the time. Accounts indicate the classifier identified cytomegalovirus status with strong specificity and sensitivity. Testing in vitro showed a few CMV-associated chains specific for CMV antigens.

V was trimmed by 4 bases and J by 5 bases, leaving 9 bases between them. The CDR3 totals 13 residues. The germline CDR1 and CDR2 sequences are SGHNT and YYREEE (reference sequence). The gene calls are TRBV5-4 and TRBJ2-2; TRBD1 might be the D (5 bases). The receptor's source is a man aged 30-40 years in good health and CMV-seronegative. Sequencing input: PBMCs. The CDR3 nucleotides are TGTGCCAGCAGCCTGACAGTAACCGGGGAGCTGTTTTTT. Encoded protein: CASSLTVTGELFF.